This TCR beta chain was documented in a study of OX40 agonist ivuxolimab in advanced cancers. Study-wide points: Low normalized T-cell clonal expansion was also seen in some nonresponders.

As for this clone: The antigen remains undetermined.

TCRdb's copy holds only in-frame clones and misses some; the assay was immunoSEQ multiplex PCR. The profile shows about 91,000 clones, around 88% of them singletons. The V gene's germline CDR1 is SQVTM and CDR2 ANQGSEA. The CDR3 sequence is 19 residues long. The V gene lost 3 bases and the J gene lost 1 base, with 25 bases spanning the gap. This clonotype was obtained from an adult with an advanced solid tumor such as melanoma, head and neck, liver or kidney cancer. The sample was CD4+ or CD8+ T cells sorted from blood, taken in a trial of the OX40 agonist ivuxolimab. The genes are TRBV29-1 and TRBJ2-4; D is perhaps TRBD1 (5 bases). The CDR3 loop reads CSVDVQGALGFGAKNIQYF. The CDR3 nucleotides read TGCAGCGTTGATGTACAAGGGGCCCTGGGGTTTGGGGCCAAAAACATTCAGTACTTC.